These 21 T cell receptor beta chains were all obtained from the same sample, sequenced in a study of T cell repertoires and HLA-DP antigens. Using immunoSEQ multiplex PCR, the repertoire was profiled, and TCRdb retains in-frame clones only, with some absent. Of over 60,000 clones detected, around 77% appear once; the ten largest clones hold roughly 1.5%. Their cognate antigens are unknown. Sequenced sample: CD4+ T cells from PBMCs. These receptors all come from a man between 60 and 70 years old in good health and CMV-seronegative.

This chain links TRBV5-6 with TRBJ2-1; D ambiguous. V lost 3 bases, J lost 4 bases, and 14 bases lay in between. The CDR3 runs to 15 residues. Germline V CDR1 and CDR2: SGHDT, YYEEEE. The CDR3 spells CASSSDILKYNEQFF. As DNA, the CDR3 is TGTGCCAGCAGCTCTGATATACTAAAGTACAATGAGCAGTTCTTC.

This clone was counted between two and nine times. The V and J genes are TRBV9 and TRBJ2-3; 14 nucleotides align to TRBD2. The germline gives CDR1 SGDLS, CDR2 YYNGEE. J was trimmed by 2 bases and V by 4 bases; bases with no gene match: 3. This CDR3 has 16 amino acids. CDR3 loop: CASSMGLAGVTDTQYF. CDR3 sequence (DNA): TGTGCCAGCAGCATGGGACTAGCGGGGGTCACAGATACGCAGTATTTT.

This clone has only one observation. The CDR3 DNA is TGTGCCAGCAGCTTGGGGGACAGGGCTGAGACCCAGTACTTC. This translates into CASSLGDRAETQYF. The rearrangement links TRBV5-4 to TRBJ2-5; TRBD1 aligns across 9 bases. The V gene's germline CDR1 is SGHNT and CDR2 YYREEE (reference sequence). The CDR3 spans 14 residues. Losses at the gene ends were 0 bases for V and 5 bases for J; bases not matched to a gene: 2. The full variable domain, completed using reference TRBV5-4 and TRBJ2-5, is ETGVTQSPTHLIKTRGQQVTLRCSSQSGHNTVSWYQQALGQGPQFIFQYYREEENGRGNFPPRFSGLQFPNYSSELNVNALELDDSALYLCASSLGDRAETQYFGPGTRLLVL.

The chain joins TRBV6-6 to TRBJ1-5, with D maybe TRBD1 (5 bases). The V end lost 2 bases, the J end lost 0 bases, and 11 bases lay between the germline ends. Germline V lookup: CDR1 MNHNY, CDR2 SVGAGI (reference sequence). This CDR3 region has 16 residues. The CDR3 nucleotides read TGTGCCAGCAGTTACCAGCGGGGGAGTAGCAATCAGCCCCAGCATTTT. This translates into CASSYQRGSSNQPQHF.

To note about this clone: The sample holds other DNA sequences that translate to the same CDR3. The chain carries TRBV9 and TRBJ1-5, with D unresolved. Trimming took 0 bases from V and 4 from J, leaving 11 bases between them. Germline CDR1 reads SGDLS; CDR2 reads YYNGEE. The CDR3 extends over 15 amino acids. The CDR3 loop reads CASSVGGGGNQPQHF. DNA for the CDR3: TGTGCCAGCAGCGTAGGTGGAGGCGGGAATCAGCCCCAGCATTTT.

The V call is TRBV5-3, the J call TRBJ1-1; D is ambiguous. TRBV5-3 is an ORF, and what it does is uncertain. This CDR3 is built from 16 residues. With 0 bases removed from V and 0 bases from J, the gap between germline ends came to 12 bases. The CDR3 here is CARSLEAGPLNTEAFF. Written as DNA, the CDR3 is TGTGCCAGAAGCTTGGAGGCTGGGCCCCTGAACACTGAAGCTTTCTTT.

The sample holds one count of this clone. V and J are TRBV7-2 and TRBJ1-6; tentatively, D is TRBD1 (6 bases). The germline V and J ends were trimmed by 5 bases and 6 bases, with 17 bases remaining between them. From germline, CDR1 is SGHTA and CDR2 FQGNSA. The CDR3 is 16 amino acids. In DNA, the CDR3 is TGTGCCAGCAGCCCTATCGTGGGGGCGGGTAATTCACCCCTCCACTTT. Amino acids: CASSPIVGAGNSPLHF.

The J gene is TRBJ1-5, the V gene TRBV10-3, with a possible D match to TRBD1 (5 bases). CDR1 and CDR2 (germline): ENHRY, SYGVKD. V was trimmed by 0 bases and J by 4 bases, leaving 7 bases between them. CDR3 length: 14 residues. In DNA form, the CDR3 reads TGTGCCATCAGTGAGTCCGGGGGGAATCAGCCCCAGCATTTT. Translation: CAISESGGNQPQHF.

The chain uses TRBV5-8 and TRBJ1-4, with a weak D call TRBD1 (6 bases). CDR1 SGHTS and CDR2 YDEGEE come from the germline V gene. The CDR3 is made up of 16 amino acids. V lost 2 bases and J 3 bases, leaving 14 bases between the germline ends. CDR3 sequence reads: CASSFPTGRANEKLFF. In DNA, the CDR3 is TGTGCCAGCAGCTTCCCCACAGGGAGGGCTAATGAAAAACTGTTTTTT.

V is TRBV7-2 and J is TRBJ2-4, with D unresolved. Trimming removed 4 bases from V and 1 base from J, with 14 bases in between. The CDR3 contains 16 residues. Per germline, CDR1 SGHTA and CDR2 FQGNSA. The CDR3 spells CASSSASAGAKNIQYF. DNA for the CDR3: TGTGCCAGCAGCTCCGCCTCGGCCGGGGCCAAAAACATTCAGTACTTC.

The V gene is TRBV29-1, the J gene TRBJ2-2, with 10 bases fitting TRBD2. V dropped 3 bases and J dropped 4; count of bases not matched to a gene: 8. Looked up from germline, CDR1 is SQVTM and CDR2 is ANQGSEA. The CDR3 is 16 residues long. CDR3 region: CSVDPAGGPGTGELFF. CDR3 coding DNA: TGCAGCGTTGACCCAGCGGGGGGGCCGGGCACCGGGGAGCTGTTTTTT.

V and J are TRBV5-4 and TRBJ2-1; D call uncertain. Germline CDR1 reads SGHNT; CDR2 reads YYREEE (reference sequence). Trimming took off 1 base at V and 0 bases at J, with 5 bases between the two ends. There are 14 residues in the CDR3. DNA for the CDR3: TGTGCCAGCAGCTTGTTGGGCTCCTACAATGAGCAGTTCTTC. This codes for CASSLLGSYNEQFF.

This chain links TRBV7-2 with TRBJ1-1, with D hard to call. V lost 2 bases to trimming and J lost 10 bases, with 14 bases between them. Looked up from germline, CDR1 is SGHTA and CDR2 is FQGNSA. The CDR3 is 13 amino acids. In nucleotides, the CDR3 is TGTGCCAGCAGCTTATCCTATCCGGGAGGAGCTTTCTTT. This codes for CASSLSYPGGAFF.

This clone appeared a single time. The chain recombines TRBV7-6 with TRBJ2-2; D gene uncertain. Trimming removed 1 base at V and 2 bases at J, with 11 bases between. There are 16 residues in the CDR3. Germline CDR1 SGHVS, CDR2 FNYEAQ. The CDR3 coding sequence is TGTGCCAGCAGCTTAGGGGGTATCAGCAACACCGGGGAGCTGTTTTTT. Protein sequence: CASSLGGISNTGELFF.

The rearrangement joins TRBV7-2 to TRBJ2-5; D unresolved. The germline CDR1 and CDR2 sequences are SGHTA and FQGNSA. This CDR3 has 14 residues. Trimming shortened V by 1 base and J by 5 bases, and 11 bases separated the two germline ends. CDR3 coding DNA: TGTGCCAGCAGCTTAGAAATCGGCCGGGAGACCCAGTACTTC. This codes for CASSLEIGRETQYF.

J is TRBJ2-5 and V is TRBV10-3; perhaps D is TRBD1 or TRBD2 (6 bases each). From germline, CDR1 is ENHRY and CDR2 SYGVKD. The CDR3 is 15 amino acids. Trimming removed 3 bases from V and 3 bases from J, with 14 bases in between. The CDR3 region has the DNA TGTGCCATCAGTGACTCGGGGAGGACAGAAGAGACCCAGTACTTC. Protein sequence: CAISDSGRTEETQYF.

This sequence joins TRBV5-5 and TRBJ1-4; D may be TRBD1 (6 bases). The CDR3 is 14 amino acids. Germline V CDR1 and CDR2: SGHKS, YYEKEE (reference sequence). Trimming shortened V by 0 bases and J by 4 bases, and 7 bases separated the two germline ends. This CDR3 is CASSLAGHNEKLFF. The CDR3 DNA follows: TGTGCCAGCAGCTTGGCGGGACATAATGAAAAACTGTTTTTT.

The chain joins TRBV9 to TRBJ2-1, with 11 nucleotides matching TRBD2. The CDR3 loop spans 17 amino acids. CDR1 and CDR2 (germline): SGDLS, YYNGEE. The ends lost 0 bases at V and 7 bases at J; junction bases unmatched: 9. In DNA, the CDR3 is TGTGCCAGCAGCGTAGGGGCACTAGCGGGAGTGGGGAATGAGCAGTTCTTC. Protein: CASSVGALAGVGNEQFF.

J is TRBJ1-1 and V is TRBV6-1; the D is unclear. The V end was cut by 6 bases, the J end by 11 bases, with 13 bases between. The CDR3 is made up of 11 amino acids. Germline CDR1 reads MNHNS; CDR2 reads SASEGT. The CDR3 reads CASRATMNAFF. CDR3 in DNA: TGTGCCAGCAGGGCGACTATGAATGCTTTCTTT.

The chain joins TRBV4-3 to TRBJ2-2; D is perhaps TRBD2 (6 bases). This CDR3 region has 15 residues. V lost 1 base, J lost 3 bases, and 9 bases lay in between. The germline CDR1 and CDR2 sequences are LGHNA and YSLEER. CDR3 in DNA: TGCGCCAGCAGCCAAGGGAGGGGATACACCGGGGAGCTGTTTTTT. This codes for CASSQGRGYTGELFF.

The V gene is TRBV18, the J gene TRBJ1-5; unclear D gene. Germline assignment: CDR1 KGHSH and CDR2 LQKENI. The CDR3 is 16 amino acids. Deletions cut 6 bases from V and 0 bases from J, with 15 bases between. CDR3 nucleotide sequence: TGTGCCAGCTCCCCCGGAGCCGATTATAGCAATCAGCCCCAGCATTTT. It translates to CASSPGADYSNQPQHF.